This T cell receptor (beta chain) was sequenced during a study of tumor-infiltrating lymphocytes in primary liver carcinoma. Constant-region priming of 500 ng total RNA yielded TCR beta cDNA. Libraries for TCR beta were built through three nested multiplex PCR rounds, which together made up a slightly modified ARM-PCR procedure. Running around 10 cycles apiece, the first two PCR rounds relied on TRBV1-TRBV30 forward primers together with a C-beta reverse primer. TCRdb reanalysed the multiplex PCR reads using MiXCR and keeps one entry per CDR3 protein. The profile shows 99,000 or so distinct CDR3 sequences, more than 65% of them singletons. From germline, CDR1 is MNHNS and CDR2 SASEGT. V was trimmed by 2 bases and J by 1 base, leaving 14 bases between them. This CDR3 has 16 amino acids. From about 19-30 mg of unsorted bulk tissue, DNA and RNA were co-extracted together. Tumor samples each held over 80% viable tumor cells.

Study-level findings and limits: The study found tumor-adjacent and tumor-blood pairs overlapped less than tumor region pairs.

The sample holds many counts of this clonotype. What it binds is unknown. Sequenced material: liver tumor tissue from sampling region 5. Stated subset: tumor region T5, tumor centre. This receptor was taken from a woman aged 60 to 75 with primary liver carcinoma and hepatitis B virus infection. The chain has TRBV6-1 and TRBJ1-1; D possibly corresponds to TRBD1 (6 bases). The CDR3, as DNA: TGTGCCAGCAGTGAATTAGGGGGGATTTCGAACACTGAAGCTTTCTTT. Translated, it gives CASSELGGISNTEAFF.